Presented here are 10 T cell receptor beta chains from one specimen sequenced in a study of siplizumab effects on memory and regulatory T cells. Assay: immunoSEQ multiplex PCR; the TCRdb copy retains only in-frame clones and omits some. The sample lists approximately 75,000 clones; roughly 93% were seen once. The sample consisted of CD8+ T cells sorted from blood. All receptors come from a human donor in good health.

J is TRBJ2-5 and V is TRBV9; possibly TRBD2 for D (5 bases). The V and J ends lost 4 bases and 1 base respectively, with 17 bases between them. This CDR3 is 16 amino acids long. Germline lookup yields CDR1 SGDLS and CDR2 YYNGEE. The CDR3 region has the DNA TGTGCCAGCAGCACACCCCGGCCCCGGGGCCAAGAGACCCAGTACTTC. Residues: CASSTPRPRGQETQYF.

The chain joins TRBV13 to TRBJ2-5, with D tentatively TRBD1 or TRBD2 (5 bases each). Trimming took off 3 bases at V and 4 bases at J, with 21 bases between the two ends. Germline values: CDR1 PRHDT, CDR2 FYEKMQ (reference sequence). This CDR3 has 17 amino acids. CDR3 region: CASSLAEAQGTGETQYF. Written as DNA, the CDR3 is TGTGCCAGCAGCTTGGCCGAAGCACAAGGGACCGGAGAGACCCAGTACTTC.

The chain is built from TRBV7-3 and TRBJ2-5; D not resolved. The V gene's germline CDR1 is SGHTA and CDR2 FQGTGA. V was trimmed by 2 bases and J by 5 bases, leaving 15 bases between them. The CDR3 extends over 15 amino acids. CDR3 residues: CASSLYASLGETQYF. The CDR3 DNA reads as TGTGCCAGCAGCTTATATGCCAGCTTAGGGGAGACCCAGTACTTC.

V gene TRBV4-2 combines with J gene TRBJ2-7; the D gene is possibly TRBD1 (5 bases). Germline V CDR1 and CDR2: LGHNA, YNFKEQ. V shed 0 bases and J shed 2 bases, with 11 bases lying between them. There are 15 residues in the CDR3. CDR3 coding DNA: TGTGCCAGCAGCCAAGAGGACATCTCGGCCTACGAGCAGTACTTC. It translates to CASSQEDISAYEQYF.

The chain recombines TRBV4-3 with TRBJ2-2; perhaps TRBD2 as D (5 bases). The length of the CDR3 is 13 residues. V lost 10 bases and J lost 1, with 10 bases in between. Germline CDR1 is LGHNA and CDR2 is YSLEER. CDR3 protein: CATRRGNTGELFF. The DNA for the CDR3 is TGCGCCACACGACGGGGGAACACCGGGGAGCTGTTTTTT.

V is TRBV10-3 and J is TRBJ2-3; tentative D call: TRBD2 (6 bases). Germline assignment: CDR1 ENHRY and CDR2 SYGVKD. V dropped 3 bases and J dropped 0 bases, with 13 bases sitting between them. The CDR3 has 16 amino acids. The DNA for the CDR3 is TGTGCCATCAGTGATTGGGGCGGGACTAGCACAGATACGCAGTATTTT. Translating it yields CAISDWGGTSTDTQYF.

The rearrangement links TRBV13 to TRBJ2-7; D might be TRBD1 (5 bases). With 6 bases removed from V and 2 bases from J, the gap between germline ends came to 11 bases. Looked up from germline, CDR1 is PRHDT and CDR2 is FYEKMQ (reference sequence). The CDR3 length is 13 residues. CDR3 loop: CASSQDTTYEQYF. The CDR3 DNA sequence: TGTGCCAGCAGTCAGGACACCACCTACGAGCAGTACTTC.

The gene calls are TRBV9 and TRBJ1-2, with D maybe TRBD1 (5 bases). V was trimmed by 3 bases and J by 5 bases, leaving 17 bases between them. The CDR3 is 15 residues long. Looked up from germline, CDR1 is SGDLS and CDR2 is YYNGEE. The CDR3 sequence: CASSGSGGEGYGYTF. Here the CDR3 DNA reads TGTGCCAGCAGCGGCTCCGGAGGGGAGGGGTATGGCTACACCTTC.

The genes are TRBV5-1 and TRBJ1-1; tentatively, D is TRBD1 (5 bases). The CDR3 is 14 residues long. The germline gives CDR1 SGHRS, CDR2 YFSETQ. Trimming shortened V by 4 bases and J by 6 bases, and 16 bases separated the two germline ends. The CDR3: CASSQTVDNPEAFF. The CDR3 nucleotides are TGCGCCAGCAGCCAGACAGTCGACAATCCTGAAGCTTTCTTT.

This CDR3 is CASSLGGVYVNEQFF. The CDR3 coding sequence is TGTGCCAGCAGCTTAGGAGGGGTTTATGTTAATGAGCAGTTCTTC. This chain joins TRBV7-9 and TRBJ2-1; D possibly matches TRBD1 or TRBD2 (5 bases each). The CDR3 extends over 15 amino acids. The germline CDR1 and CDR2 sequences are SEHNR and FQNEAQ (reference sequence). Trimming removed 1 base from V and 7 bases from J, with 14 bases in between.